This T cell receptor beta chain derives from a study of blood T cell repertoires in COVID-19. As for the study in general: In each case, the material was cDNA or gDNA derived from T cells, B-cell-depleted T cells, or PBMCs.

Measured with immunoSEQ multiplex PCR; TCRdb has only the in-frame clones, and not every one. The data contain 390,000 or so clones, just over 85% of them singletons. This CDR3 spans 13 amino acids. The J segment lost 3 bases and the V segment lost 6 bases, leaving 3 bases of the junction unmatched. CDR1 MNHNY and CDR2 SVGAGI come from the germline V gene (reference sequence). J is TRBJ1-1 and V is TRBV6-6; 8 bases line up with TRBD1. The receptor's source is a woman between 25 and 40 years old with active or convalescent COVID-19. Sequenced sample: peripheral blood. The CDR3: CASRRTGYTEAFF. DNA of the CDR3: TGTGCCAGCAGAAGGACAGGGTACACTGAAGCTTTCTTT.